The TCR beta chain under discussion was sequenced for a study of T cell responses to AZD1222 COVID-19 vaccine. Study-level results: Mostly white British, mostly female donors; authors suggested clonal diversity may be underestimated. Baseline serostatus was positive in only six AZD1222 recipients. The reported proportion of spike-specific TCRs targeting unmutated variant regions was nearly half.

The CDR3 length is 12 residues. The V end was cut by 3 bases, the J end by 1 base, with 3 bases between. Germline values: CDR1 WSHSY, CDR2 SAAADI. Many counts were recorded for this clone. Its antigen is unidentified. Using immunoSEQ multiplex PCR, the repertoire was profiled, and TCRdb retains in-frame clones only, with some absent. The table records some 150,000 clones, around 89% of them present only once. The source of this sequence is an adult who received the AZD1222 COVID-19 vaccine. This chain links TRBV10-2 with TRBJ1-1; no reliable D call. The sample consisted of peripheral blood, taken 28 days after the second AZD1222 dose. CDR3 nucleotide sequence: TGCGCCAGCAGTGACAAGAACACTGAAGCTTTCTTT. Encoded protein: CASSDKNTEAFF.